This TCR beta chain was recorded in a study of blood T cell repertoires in COVID-19. Assay used: immunoSEQ multiplex PCR; TCRdb lists only in-frame clones, some missing. The sample carries 150,000 to 200,000 clones, 90% recorded once. Trimming shortened V by 2 bases and J by 0 bases, and 22 bases separated the two germline ends. In germline, CDR1 is ENHRY, CDR2 SYGVKD. This CDR3 region has 19 residues. The TCR sequence derives from a man aged 60-69 years with active or convalescent COVID-19. The sequenced sample consisted of peripheral blood. V gene TRBV10-3 combines with J gene TRBJ1-2; TRBD1 is a possible D gene (6 bases). DNA for the CDR3: TGTGCCATCAGTGAGCCTCCTCGGGGGGGCGCACGGGCTAACTATGGCTACACCTTC. Its translation: CAISEPPRGGARANYGYTF.